The 22 T cell receptor beta chains in this list originate from one sample, sequenced in a study of blood T cell repertoires in COVID-19. This table comes from immunoSEQ multiplex PCR, and its TCRdb copy is limited to in-frame clones, with some not included. The data show 150,000 to 200,000 clones, about 87% seen once. The sequencing input was peripheral blood. These receptors were collected from a man aged 55 to 70 with acute or convalescent COVID-19.

The chain combines TRBV10-1 with TRBJ2-1; D gene ambiguous. The germline gives CDR1 WNHNN, CDR2 SYGVQD (reference sequence). The CDR3 has 14 amino acids. V gave up 3 bases and J gave up 0 bases, with 6 bases separating them. The CDR3 region has the DNA TGCGCCAGCAGTGACTTGAGCTCCTACAATGAGCAGTTCTTC. Protein sequence: CASSDLSSYNEQFF.

This clone is judged medium-sized. This chain uses TRBV5-8 with TRBJ1-6; tentative D call: TRBD1 (5 bases). CDR1 and CDR2 from the germline V gene are SGHTS and YDEGEE. The CDR3 consists of 13 residues. Trimming stripped 0 bases from V and 9 bases from J, with 7 bases between. Here the CDR3 reads CASSLVGGSPLHF. The CDR3 DNA is TGTGCCAGCAGCTTGGTCGGGGGTTCACCCCTCCACTTT.

The J gene is TRBJ2-2, the V gene TRBV24-1; weak D call: TRBD1 (5 bases). The CDR3 loop spans 16 amino acids. The V gene lost 0 bases and the J gene lost 0 bases, with 7 bases spanning the gap. The V gene's germline CDR1 is KGHDR and CDR2 SFDVKD. The CDR3 sequence: CATSDLAQANTGELFF. The CDR3 DNA is TGTGCCACCAGTGATTTGGCACAGGCGAACACCGGGGAGCTGTTTTTT.

The chain uses TRBV5-5 and TRBJ1-2; the D is unclear. Germline loops: CDR1 SGHKS, CDR2 YYEKEE (reference sequence). The CDR3 sequence is 11 residues long. The V gene lost 5 bases and the J gene lost 3 bases, with 5 bases spanning the gap. The CDR3 spells CASRADYGYTF. The DNA for the CDR3 is TGTGCCAGCAGGGCTGACTATGGCTACACCTTC. Together with reference TRBV5-5 and TRBJ1-2, the CDR3 gives the full variable domain: DAGVTQSPTHLIKTRGQQVTLRCSPISGHKSVSWYQQVLGQGPQFIFQYYEKEERGRGNFPDRFSARQFPNYSSELNVNALLLGDSALYLCASRADYGYTFGSGTRLTVV.

This clone was detected a few times. The chain links TRBV6-5 to TRBJ1-6; D might be TRBD1 (6 bases). V was trimmed by 5 bases and J by 7 bases, leaving 9 bases between them. The germline V gene encodes CDR1 MNHEY and CDR2 SVGAGI. The CDR3 extends over 13 amino acids. In DNA, the CDR3 is TGTGCCAGCAGTAACCAGGGGAATTCACCCCTCCACTTT. Amino acids: CASSNQGNSPLHF.

The V and J genes are TRBV5-1 and TRBJ1-2; tentative D call: TRBD1 (6 bases). The V end was cut by 0 bases, the J end by 6 bases, with 9 bases between. The CDR3 covers 13 residues. Germline V gene data show CDR1 as SGHRS and CDR2 as YFSETQ. The CDR3 sequence: CASSLEGGDGYTF. CDR3 in DNA: TGCGCCAGCAGCTTGGAAGGGGGGGATGGCTACACCTTC.

This chain uses TRBV2 with TRBJ2-1, with 12 positions matching TRBD2. The ends lost 2 bases at V and 7 bases at J; junction bases unmatched: 6. Germline V gene data show CDR1 as SNHLY and CDR2 as FYNNEI. This CDR3 has 16 residues. The CDR3 protein is CASSEPLAGGENEQFF. The CDR3 coding sequence is TGTGCCAGCAGTGAACCCCTAGCGGGAGGGGAAAATGAGCAGTTCTTC.

The V gene is TRBV7-2, the J gene TRBJ1-1; D gene ambiguous. V lost 1 base to trimming and J lost 1 base, with 7 bases between them. CDR1 SGHTA and CDR2 FQGNSA come from the germline V gene. CDR3 size: 14 residues. The CDR3 loop is CASSLVGPNTEAFF. In DNA, the CDR3 is TGTGCCAGCAGCTTAGTTGGGCCGAACACTGAAGCTTTCTTT.

The genes are TRBV7-2 and TRBJ2-1; TRBD2 is a possible D gene (6 bases). Looked up from germline, CDR1 is SGHTA and CDR2 is FQGNSA. The CDR3 sequence is 15 residues long. Between the trimmed V and J ends, which lost 5 bases and 2 bases, there was a span of 13 bases. The CDR3 nucleotides are TGTGCCAGCAGCCCTCGGACTACCCCCTACAATGAGCAGTTCTTC. Its protein product is CASSPRTTPYNEQFF.

V gene TRBV6-4 combines with J gene TRBJ1-6; D is unresolved. Germline-derived CDR1 and CDR2 are MRHNA and SNTAGT. Deletions cut 6 bases from V and 7 bases from J, with 10 bases between. This CDR3 has 13 residues. CDR3 sequence: CASRGGWNSPLHF. The CDR3 DNA follows: TGTGCCAGCAGGGGAGGGTGGAATTCACCCCTCCACTTT.

The rearrangement uses TRBV11-3 and TRBJ2-7; 7 bases are a match to TRBD1. The CDR3 is 14 residues long. Trimming cost V 5 bases and J 3 bases; bases outside gene matches: 7. Germline V gene lookup returns CDR1 SGHNT and CDR2 YENEEA. This chain's CDR3 is CASSPWDRGYEQYF. The CDR3 bases are TGTGCCAGCAGCCCGTGGGACAGAGGCTACGAGCAGTACTTC.

The chain carries TRBV7-3 and TRBJ2-3, with D maybe TRBD2 (6 bases). CDR1 is SGHTA, CDR2 FQGTGA, per germline. Trimming shortened V by 4 bases and J by 5 bases, and 19 bases separated the two germline ends. The CDR3 extends over 16 amino acids. The CDR3 reads CASSSGLRGGEDTQYF. The CDR3 DNA follows: TGTGCCAGCAGCTCGGGGTTGAGGGGCGGGGAAGATACGCAGTATTTT.

V and J are TRBV30 and TRBJ2-5, with D possibly being TRBD1 (7 bases). Trimming shortened V by 3 bases and J by 5 bases, and 16 bases separated the two germline ends. The CDR3 length is 14 residues. The germline CDR1 and CDR2 sequences are GTSNPN and SVGIG (reference sequence). CDR3 in DNA: TGTGCCTGGAGGGTCAGGGGGGCCAGGGAGACCCAGTACTTC. This encodes CAWRVRGARETQYF.

J is TRBJ2-1 and V is TRBV9; D may be TRBD2 (6 bases). Per germline, CDR1 SGDLS and CDR2 YYNGEE. With 3 bases removed from V and 0 bases from J, the gap between germline ends came to 13 bases. CDR3 length: 16 amino acids. This CDR3 is CASSASGGFSYNEQFF. The DNA for the CDR3 is TGTGCCAGCAGCGCCTCCGGGGGATTCTCCTACAATGAGCAGTTCTTC.

There are a few counts of this clone. The J gene is TRBJ2-7, the V gene TRBV3-1 (or the pseudogene TRBV3-2), with a possible D match to TRBD2 (5 bases). Trimming cost V 3 bases and J 2 bases, with 5 bases left between them. This CDR3 spans 12 amino acids. In germline, CDR1 is LGHDT, CDR2 YNNKEL (reference sequence). The CDR3 DNA reads TGTGCCAGCAGCCACGGGGCCTACGAGCAGTACTTC. Amino acid sequence: CASSHGAYEQYF.

The rearrangement links TRBV2 to TRBJ1-1, with a possible D match to TRBD1 (6 bases). Trimming removed 7 bases at V and 4 bases at J, with 16 bases between. This CDR3 is 14 amino acids long. Germline CDR1 SNHLY, CDR2 FYNNEI. CDR3 nucleotide sequence: TGTGCCAGCACGACTCAGGGGAGGGGCACTGAAGCTTTCTTT. It translates to CASTTQGRGTEAFF.

J is TRBJ1-4 and V is TRBV5-1; D possibly corresponds to TRBD1 (6 bases). Germline values: CDR1 SGHRS, CDR2 YFSETQ. This CDR3 spans 14 amino acids. V was shortened by 1 base and J by 6 bases, with 10 bases between the two germline ends. CDR3 coding DNA: TGCGCCAGCAGCTTGACAGGGTGGGATGAAAAACTGTTTTTT. This gives the protein CASSLTGWDEKLFF.

The V call is TRBV13, the J call TRBJ2-5; TRBD1 aligns across 10 bases. CDR1 and CDR2 from the germline V gene are PRHDT and FYEKMQ (reference sequence). V lost 0 bases to trimming and J lost 5 bases; unmatched junction nucleotides: 9. The CDR3 is 17 amino acids. The CDR3 loop reads CASSLGGGRTGGETQYF. The CDR3 nucleotides are TGTGCCAGCAGCTTAGGAGGAGGCCGGACAGGGGGGGAGACCCAGTACTTC.

The chain combines TRBV15 with TRBJ2-1; 9 bases align to TRBD1. CDR3 size: 19 residues. Trimming cost V 3 bases and J 0 bases; bases outside gene matches: 12. Germline lookup yields CDR1 LNHNV and CDR2 YYDKDF (reference sequence). CDR3 sequence reads: CATSRGQGFTSSSYNEQFF. As DNA, the CDR3 is TGTGCCACCAGCAGGGGACAGGGCTTCACTTCCAGCTCCTACAATGAGCAGTTCTTC.

This clone was seen more than once but under ten times. The chain combines TRBV5-8 with TRBJ1-1; no clear D gene. Germline assignment: CDR1 SGHTS and CDR2 YDEGEE. Trimming took 0 bases from V and 3 from J, leaving 9 bases between them. This CDR3 has 14 residues. The CDR3 DNA is TGTGCCAGCAGCTTGGCCTTTAGAGACACTGAAGCTTTCTTT. Translated: CASSLAFRDTEAFF.

The chain links TRBV6-5 to TRBJ2-7; 9 nucleotides match TRBD1. Germline V gene data show CDR1 as MNHEY and CDR2 as SVGAGI. V lost 10 bases and J lost 4; bases outside the gene matches: 8. CDR3 length: 13 residues. CDR3 sequence: CAITQGAVYEQYF. CDR3 nucleotides: TGTGCCATAACACAGGGGGCGGTTTACGAGCAGTACTTC.

CDR3 DNA sequence: TGTGCCAGCAGCTTGACAGGGGTTACTAATGAAAAACTGTTTTTT. Amino acids: CASSLTGVTNEKLFF. The chain employs TRBV6-5 and TRBJ1-4; 8 nucleotides align to TRBD1. CDR1 is MNHEY, CDR2 SVGAGI, per germline. Trimming cost V 6 bases and J 2 bases; bases outside gene matches: 5. The CDR3 extends over 15 amino acids.